This section outlines one TCR beta chain sequence together with its context. Antigen unknown. The data stem from a study of cytomegalovirus exposure and HLA in healthy donors. Germline V gene lookup returns CDR1 SGDLS and CDR2 YYNGEE. The CDR3 extends over 15 amino acids. Notes on the study in general: Prior analysis indicated that the majority of TCR beta V segments exhibited productivity approximately 90% or approximately 30% of the time. On later analysis, the bulk of CMV-associated TCR beta chains appeared to be HLA-restricted. Analysis performed later found roughly 17,000 TCR beta sequences associated with HLA alleles at 0.05 false discovery rate.

The PCR contained 60 Vbeta and 13 Jbeta primers. Some clones are missing from TCRdb's copy, which holds only in-frame ones; the method was immunoSEQ multiplex PCR. Seen here are roughly 71,000 clones, over 70% observed once, and the top ten hold roughly an eighth. The J gene is TRBJ2-5, the V gene TRBV9, with 11 bases aligning to TRBD1. The J call is in doubt because the DNA end fits TRBJ2-7 better. The source material was PBMCs. The origin of this receptor is a human donor in good health. CDR3 sequence reads: CASSPSDRGLYEQYF. CDR3 nucleotides: TGTGCCAGCAGCCCCTCGGACAGGGGGCTCTACGAGCAGTACTTC.